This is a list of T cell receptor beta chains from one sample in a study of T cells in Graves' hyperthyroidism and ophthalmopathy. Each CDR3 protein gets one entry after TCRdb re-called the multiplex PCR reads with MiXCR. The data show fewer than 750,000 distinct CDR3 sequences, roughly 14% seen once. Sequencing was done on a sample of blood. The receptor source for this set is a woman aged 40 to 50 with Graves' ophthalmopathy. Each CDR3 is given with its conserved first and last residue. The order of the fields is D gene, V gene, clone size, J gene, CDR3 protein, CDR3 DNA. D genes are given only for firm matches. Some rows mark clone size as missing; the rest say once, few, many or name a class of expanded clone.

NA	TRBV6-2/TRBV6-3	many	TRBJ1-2	CASSTTREPMRGYTF	TGTGCCAGCAGCACCACCAGGGAGCCCATGCGTGGCTACACCTTC
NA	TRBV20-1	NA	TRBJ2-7	CSAGLTGDEQYF	TGCAGTGCGGGGCTCACGGGTGACGAGCAGTACTTC
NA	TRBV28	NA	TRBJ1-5	CASTLSDQPQHF	TGTGCCAGCACTCTTTCGGATCAGCCCCAGCATTTT
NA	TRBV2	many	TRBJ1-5	CASREDSRGNQPQHF	TGTGCCAGCAGGGAAGACAGCAGAGGCAATCAGCCCCAGCATTTT
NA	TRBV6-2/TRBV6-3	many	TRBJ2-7	CASRHQGRNYEQYF	TGTGCCAGCAGACACCAGGGACGGAACTACGAGCAGTACTTC
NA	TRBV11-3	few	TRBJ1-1	CASSLENGAIEAFF	TGTGCCAGCAGCTTAGAGAATGGGGCGATTGAAGCTTTCTTT
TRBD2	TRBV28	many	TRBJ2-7	CATGRGGKPYEQYF	TGTGCCACCGGGAGGGGGGGGAAGCCCTACGAGCAGTACTTC
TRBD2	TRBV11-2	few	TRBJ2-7	CASSPTGGFREQYF	TGTGCCAGCAGCCCGACGGGGGGGTTCCGCGAGCAGTACTTC
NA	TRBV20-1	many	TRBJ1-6	CSAEDSSTNSPLHF	TGCAGTGCCGAGGACTCCTCCACTAATTCACCCCTCCACTTT
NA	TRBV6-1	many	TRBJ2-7	CASSEFGPDYEQYF	TGTGCCAGCAGTGAGTTCGGTCCCGACTACGAGCAGTACTTC
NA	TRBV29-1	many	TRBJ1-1	CSVDRGTEAFF	TGCAGCGTTGACAGGGGCACTGAAGCTTTCTTT
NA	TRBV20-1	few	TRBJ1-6	CSASLTGTELHF	TGCAGTGCTAGTTTGACCGGGACCGAGCTCCACTTT
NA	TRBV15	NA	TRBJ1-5	CATSRTASNQPQHF	TGTGCCACCAGCAGGACAGCGAGCAATCAGCCCCAGCATTTT
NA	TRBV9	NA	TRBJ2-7	CASSVTGSDEQYF	TGTGCCAGCAGCGTAACAGGGTCTGACGAGCAGTACTTC
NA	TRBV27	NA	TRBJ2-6	CASSLTIGGANVLTF	TGTGCCAGCAGTCTTACCATAGGAGGGGCCAACGTCCTGACTTTC
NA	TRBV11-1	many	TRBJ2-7	CASSISGTLLYEQYF	TGTGCCAGCAGCATATCCGGGACTCTACTTTACGAGCAGTACTTC
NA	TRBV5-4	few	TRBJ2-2	CASSPGVGVPGELFF	TGTGCCAGCAGCCCAGGGGTCGGGGTTCCCGGGGAGCTGTTTTTT
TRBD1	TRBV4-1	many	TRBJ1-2	CASSQYRGGYTF	TGCGCCAGCAGCCAATACAGGGGCGGCTACACCTTC
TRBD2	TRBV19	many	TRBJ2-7	CASSQLAGVGEQYF	TGTGCCAGTAGCCAACTAGCGGGAGTGGGCGAGCAGTACTTC
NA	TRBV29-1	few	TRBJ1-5	CSGLTTGLGSNQPQHF	TGCAGCGGACTTACTACGGGACTCGGGAGCAATCAGCCCCAGCATTTT
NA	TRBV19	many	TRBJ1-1	CASSIWAGAGTEAFF	TGTGCCAGTAGTATTTGGGCAGGGGCGGGCACTGAAGCTTTCTTT
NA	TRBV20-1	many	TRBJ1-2	CSAWIQGGGYTF	TGCAGTGCTTGGATACAGGGCGGTGGCTACACCTTC
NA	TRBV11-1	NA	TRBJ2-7	CASSLTTSREQLYEQYF	TGTGCCAGCAGCTTGACTACCTCCCGCGAACAGCTCTACGAGCAGTACTTC
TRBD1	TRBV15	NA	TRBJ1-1	CATSRVNWDRMNTEAFF	TGTGCCACCAGCAGAGTTAACTGGGACAGAATGAACACTGAAGCTTTCTTT
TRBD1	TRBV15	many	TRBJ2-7	CATSSGTVSYEQYF	TGTGCCACCAGCAGCGGGACAGTCTCCTACGAGCAGTACTTC
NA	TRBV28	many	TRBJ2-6	CASSLFPQAGANVLTF	TGTGCCAGCAGTTTATTCCCGCAAGCCGGGGCCAACGTCCTGACTTTC
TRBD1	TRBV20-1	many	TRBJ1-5	CSARTGAWNQPQHF	TGCAGTGCTAGGACAGGGGCCTGGAATCAGCCCCAGCATTTT
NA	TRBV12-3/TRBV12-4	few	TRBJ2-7	CASILDGQDEQYF	TGTGCCAGCATCCTGGACGGTCAGGACGAGCAGTACTTC
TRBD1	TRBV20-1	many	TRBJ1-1	CSALRTGQGNTEAFF	TGCAGTGCCTTAAGAACAGGACAGGGGAACACTGAAGCTTTCTTT
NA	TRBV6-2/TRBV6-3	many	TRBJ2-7	CASSSAGSDEQYF	TGTGCCAGCAGTTCCGCAGGGTCCGACGAGCAGTACTTC
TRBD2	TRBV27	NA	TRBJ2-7	CASSPRRTSGRYEQYF	TGTGCCAGCAGCCCCCGTCGGACTAGCGGGAGGTACGAGCAGTACTTC
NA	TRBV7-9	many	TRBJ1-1	CASSSQGWVNTEAFF	TGTGCCAGCAGCAGCCAGGGCTGGGTGAACACTGAAGCTTTCTTT